Following are 32 T cell receptor beta chains from one sample sequenced in a study of neoadjuvant anti-PD-1 for oral cavity cancer. Profiled with immunoSEQ multiplex PCR; TCRdb holds only in-frame clones, not every one. The table lists 15,000 to 20,000 clones, about 67% of them singletons. Sequences were derived from PBMCs, sampled before nivolumab (anti-PD-1) treatment. These receptors came from a person aged 40 to 85 with oral cavity squamous cell carcinoma.

The chain has TRBV11-2 and TRBJ2-1; D unclear. V lost 5 bases and J lost 8, with 10 bases in between. Germline V gene data show CDR1 as SGHAT and CDR2 as FQNNGV. The CDR3 consists of 12 residues. The CDR3 region is CASSPAYDEQFF. The CDR3 region has the DNA TGTGCCAGCAGCCCCGCTTATGATGAGCAGTTCTTC. The full variable domain, completed using reference TRBV11-2 and TRBJ2-1, is EAGVAQSPRYKIIEKRQSVAFWCNPISGHATLYWYQQILGQGPKLLIQFQNNGVVDDSQLPKDRFSAERLKGVDSTLKIQPAKLEDSAVYLCASSPAYDEQFFGPGTRLTVL.

There are a few counts of this clone. The chain joins TRBV15 to TRBJ2-4; TRBD2 matches 12 bases. The CDR3 covers 18 residues. V lost 0 bases, J lost 3 bases, and 6 bases stayed unmatched. Germline lookup yields CDR1 LNHNV and CDR2 YYDKDF (reference sequence). The CDR3 nucleotides are TGTGCCACCAGCAGAGATAGACTAGCGGGAGAGGTCAAAAACATTCAGTACTTC. As protein: CATSRDRLAGEVKNIQYF.

The chain couples TRBV12-5 to TRBJ2-1, with 13 positions matching TRBD2. Germline V CDR1 and CDR2: LGHNT, FRNRAP. The CDR3 sequence is 15 residues long. The junction had 7 bases not matched to a gene; V was cut back by 6 bases and J by 8 bases. CDR3: CASGSGTSGNYEQFF. CDR3 coding DNA: TGTGCTAGTGGCTCCGGGACTAGCGGGAATTATGAGCAGTTCTTC.

This clone was recorded once. The rearrangement joins TRBV18 to TRBJ1-1; 7 bases line up with TRBD1. CDR3 length: 14 amino acids. Germline CDR1 reads KGHSH; CDR2 reads LQKENI. V dropped 3 bases and J dropped 6; count of bases not matched to a gene: 7. CDR3 region: CASSPNRGAAEAFF. The CDR3 nucleotides are TGTGCCAGCTCACCGAACAGGGGCGCCGCTGAAGCTTTCTTT. The variable domain in full, with the rest retrieved from reference TRBV18 and TRBJ1-1, is NAGVMQNPRHLVRRRGQEARLRCSPMKGHSHVYWYRQLPEEGLKFMVYLQKENIIDESGMPKERFSAEFPKEGPSILRIQQVVRGDSAAYFCASSPNRGAAEAFFGQGTRLTVV.

Concerning this clone itself: The germline gene is not matched at one end of the junction; a read error may be the cause. The chain uses TRBV10-2 and TRBJ1-1; perhaps TRBD1 as D (5 bases). In germline, CDR1 is WSHSY, CDR2 SAAADI. The CDR3 spans 12 residues. CDR3 residues: CASSEQEGRIFW. The CDR3 DNA follows: TGCGCCAGCAGTGAGCAGGAGGGGCGGATATTCTGG.

The V gene is TRBV28, the J gene TRBJ1-2; the D is unclear. The CDR3 is 12 residues long. Trimming left V 5 bases short and J 5 bases short, with 9 bases between. Germline V lookup: CDR1 MDHEN, CDR2 SYDVKM. The CDR3: CASSLPGYGYTF. CDR3 in DNA: TGTGCCAGCAGTCTCCCGGGGTATGGCTACACCTTC.

The genes are TRBV7-6 and TRBJ2-7; D remains unclear. CDR1 is SGHVS and CDR2 is FNYEAQ in the germline V gene. The CDR3 covers 14 residues. Trimming pared 1 base from V and 1 base from J, leaving 8 bases between. The CDR3 protein is CASSLVHGSYEQYF. CDR3 DNA sequence: TGTGCCAGCAGCTTAGTCCACGGATCCTACGAGCAGTACTTC.

Comment on this clone: One end of the junction varies from germline; a read error may be responsible. This chain links TRBV19 with TRBJ2-7; possibly TRBD2 for D (5 bases). CDR1 LNHDA and CDR2 SQIVND come from the germline V gene (reference sequence). The CDR3 contains 13 residues. CDR3 DNA: TGTGCCAGTAGTATCCCGCAGGCCCCCGGGATCCACTTC. Residues: CASSIPQAPGIHF.

This chain links TRBV13 with TRBJ2-1; 14 bases map to TRBD2. After removal of 4 bases from V and 8 bases from J, the junction contained 19 bases not matched to a gene. CDR1 is PRHDT and CDR2 is FYEKMQ in the germline V gene (reference sequence). This CDR3 has 20 residues. The CDR3 here is CASSSPPGTSGRMGDYEQFF. CDR3 DNA: TGTGCCAGCAGCTCACCCCCCGGGACTAGCGGGAGAATGGGTGATTATGAGCAGTTCTTC.

This sequence joins TRBV5-1 and TRBJ1-5, with a possible D match to TRBD1 (6 bases). The CDR3 spans 15 residues. V lost 0 bases, J lost 7 bases, and 14 bases lay in between. Per germline, CDR1 SGHRS and CDR2 YFSETQ. The CDR3 spells CASSLDGRGEQPQHF. The DNA of the CDR3 is TGCGCCAGCAGCTTGGATGGCAGGGGCGAACAGCCCCAGCATTTT.

This sequence joins TRBV7-8 and TRBJ2-7, with unresolved D. Germline V lookup: CDR1 SGHVS, CDR2 FQNEAQ. V lost 0 bases and J 1 base, leaving 10 bases between the germline ends. The CDR3 consists of 15 residues. The CDR3 sequence: CASSLALHFSYEQYF. The DNA for the CDR3 is TGTGCCAGCAGCTTAGCGTTACACTTTTCCTACGAGCAGTACTTC.

V is TRBV6-5 and J is TRBJ2-1; TRBD2 agrees at 8 bases. Germline loops: CDR1 MNHEY, CDR2 SVGAGI. The CDR3 has 16 amino acids. The ends lost 0 bases at V and 8 bases at J; junction bases unmatched: 9. The CDR3 DNA reads as TGTGCCAGCAGTTACTCGGCCAGCGGGAGAACGGATGAGCAGTTCTTC. Translation gives CASSYSASGRTDEQFF.

The chain joins TRBV2 to TRBJ1-3; no definite D call. The CDR3 has 12 amino acids. Germline CDR1 SNHLY, CDR2 FYNNEI. Trimming removed 6 bases from V and 7 bases from J, with 10 bases in between. CDR3 sequence: CASSPTDNTIYF. The CDR3, as DNA: TGTGCCAGCAGCCCGACCGATAACACCATATATTTT.

This chain joins TRBV5-1 and TRBJ2-5; D may be TRBD1 or TRBD2 (5 bases each). This CDR3 has 13 amino acids. Germline CDR1 SGHRS, CDR2 YFSETQ. The V gene lost 0 bases and the J gene lost 5 bases, with 8 bases spanning the gap. The CDR3 region is CASSLEGTETQYF. The CDR3 nucleotides are TGCGCCAGCAGCTTGGAGGGGACGGAGACCCAGTACTTC.

V usage is TRBV5-1 and J usage is TRBJ1-5; maybe TRBD1 (5 bases). The CDR3 spans 14 residues. V gave up 4 bases and J gave up 3 bases, with 11 bases separating them. CDR1 is SGHRS and CDR2 is YFSETQ in the germline V gene. The chain's CDR3 is CASSPGNNNQPQHF. CDR3 bases: TGCGCCAGCAGCCCAGGGAATAACAATCAGCCCCAGCATTTT.

This chain uses TRBV11-2 with TRBJ2-7, with TRBD2 matching 11 bases. With 8 bases clipped from V and 1 base from J, the junction kept 7 bases outside the gene matches. This CDR3 has 15 amino acids. Looked up from germline, CDR1 is SGHAT and CDR2 is FQNNGV. The CDR3, as DNA: TGTGCCAGCGGATACCTAGCGGGAGGATCCTACGAGCAGTACTTC. It is translated as CASGYLAGGSYEQYF.

This clone appeared a few times. This rearrangement joins TRBV7-8 to TRBJ2-7; D gene uncertain. This CDR3 is 15 amino acids long. Germline V gene sequence: CDR1 SGHVS, CDR2 FQNEAQ. The ends were cut back, 5 bases at V and 6 bases at J, with 20 bases in the middle. The CDR3 sequence: CASSIPDFPKGEQYF. As DNA, the CDR3 is TGTGCCAGCAGCATACCCGACTTTCCAAAGGGCGAGCAGTACTTC.

The chain couples TRBV4-1 to TRBJ1-4, with D hard to call. The V gene lost 3 bases and the J gene lost 8 bases, with 10 bases spanning the gap. The CDR3 consists of 13 residues. Germline-derived CDR1 and CDR2 are MGHRA and YSYEKL. CDR3 in amino acids: CASSQVEGEKLFF. The DNA of the CDR3 is TGCGCCAGCAGCCAGGTTGAAGGGGAAAAACTGTTTTTT.

The chain combines TRBV11-3 with TRBJ2-3; no clear D. The CDR3 is 16 residues long. Trimming left V 0 bases short and J 0 bases short, with 10 bases between. Looked up from germline, CDR1 is SGHNT and CDR2 is YENEEA. CDR3: CASSLDSAGSTDTQYF. For the CDR3, the DNA is TGTGCCAGCAGCTTAGATTCGGCAGGAAGCACAGATACGCAGTATTTT.

On this clone itself: The sample contains more than one DNA sequence encoding this CDR3. The chain combines TRBV5-1 with TRBJ2-3, with 7 bases identical to TRBD1. The CDR3 sequence is 15 residues long. The V segment lost 0 bases and the J segment 1 base; nucleotides outside the gene matches: 2. The germline V gene has CDR1 SGHRS and CDR2 YFSETQ. The DNA for the CDR3 is TGCGCCAGCAGCTTGGATGGGACAGGCACAGATACGCAGTATTTT. This sequence encodes CASSLDGTGTDTQYF.

The V gene is TRBV6-5, the J gene TRBJ2-7, with D perhaps TRBD1 (6 bases). Trimming cost V 8 bases and J 0 bases, with 14 bases left between them. This CDR3 spans 14 amino acids. Looked up from germline, CDR1 is MNHEY and CDR2 is SVGAGI. CDR3: CASRILTGSYEQYF. The CDR3 DNA reads TGTGCCAGCCGAATATTGACAGGCTCCTACGAGCAGTACTTC.

The chain joins TRBV7-6 to TRBJ2-2; 9 nucleotides agree with TRBD2. Germline assignment: CDR1 SGHVS and CDR2 FNYEAQ. Losses at the gene ends were 5 bases for V and 6 bases for J; bases not matched to a gene: 10. CDR3 size: 16 residues. Written as DNA, the CDR3 is TGTGCCAGCAGCGGAACGACTAGCGGATGGGCCGGGGAGCTGTTTTTT. This codes for CASSGTTSGWAGELFF. Full variable domain (outside the CDR3, taken from reference TRBV7-6 and TRBJ2-2): GAGVSQSPRYKVTKRGQDVALRCDPISGHVSLYWYRQALGQGPEFLTYFNYEAQQDKSGLPNDRFSAERPEGSISTLTIQRTEQRDSAMYRCASSGTTSGWAGELFFGEGSRLTVL.

CDR3 DNA sequence: TGCGCCAGCAGCCAAGGGGCGGATAGTCAAGGCTACGAGCAGTACTTC. Translating gives CASSQGADSQGYEQYF. The V gene is TRBV4-1, the J gene TRBJ2-7; D gene unclear. The germline V gene has CDR1 MGHRA and CDR2 YSYEKL. V lost 1 base and J 3 bases, leaving 16 bases between the germline ends. CDR3 size: 16 residues.

This clone was found a few times. Compared with germline, one end of the junction differs, possibly owing to a read error. This chain connects TRBV28 to TRBJ1-1, with a tentative D call TRBD1 (6 bases). This CDR3 contains 15 residues. Per germline, CDR1 MDHEN and CDR2 SYDVKM. The CDR3: CASSLSTGGLGNAAF. The CDR3 region has the DNA TGTGCCAGCAGTTTGTCGACAGGCGGCCTTGGCAACGCGGCCTTT.

The rearrangement links TRBV27 to TRBJ2-5; 8 nucleotides match TRBD1. The CDR3 has 17 residues. Losses at the gene ends were 5 bases for V and 5 bases for J; bases not matched to a gene: 16. The germline CDR1 and CDR2 sequences are MNHEY and SMNVEV (reference sequence). The CDR3 nucleotides are TGTGCCAGCAGTCCCGGACAGGGAGGAAGTTCTGGGGAGACCCAGTACTTC. Translation gives CASSPGQGGSSGETQYF.

The rearrangement joins TRBV4-1 to TRBJ2-1; 8 bases are a match to TRBD1. Trimming cost V 0 bases and J 4 bases; bases outside gene matches: 8. This CDR3 contains 17 residues. Germline CDR1 reads MGHRA; CDR2 reads YSYEKL. For the CDR3, the DNA is TGCGCCAGCAGCCAAGATGGCCAGGGGGCAAGGTACAATGAGCAGTTCTTC. Its protein is CASSQDGQGARYNEQFF.

V gene TRBV6-4 combines with J gene TRBJ2-3; D is uncertain. The length of the CDR3 is 16 residues. Germline V gene data show CDR1 as MRHNA and CDR2 as SNTAGT. Trimming removed 3 bases from V and 1 base from J, with 14 bases in between. This CDR3 is CASSETSLSRTDTQYF. The CDR3 DNA is TGTGCCAGCAGTGAAACGTCCCTCTCCCGCACAGATACGCAGTATTTT.

The chain joins TRBV7-9 to TRBJ2-7; 9 bases map to TRBD1. Germline CDR1 reads SEHNR; CDR2 reads FQNEAQ (reference sequence). The CDR3 runs 15 residues. V gave up 5 bases and J gave up 5 bases; unmatched junction bases: 10. The CDR3 spells CASSGTGTGSNEQYF. CDR3 coding DNA: TGTGCCAGCAGCGGAACCGGGACAGGGTCCAACGAGCAGTACTTC.

V gene TRBV9 combines with J gene TRBJ1-3; D may be TRBD1 (6 bases). The ends were cut back, 4 bases at V and 0 bases at J, with 14 bases in the middle. This CDR3 comprises 16 residues. The germline V gene encodes CDR1 SGDLS and CDR2 YYNGEE. The chain's CDR3 is CASSTPGQSSGNTIYF. The CDR3 DNA follows: TGTGCCAGCAGCACGCCGGGACAAAGCTCTGGAAACACCATATATTTT.

This chain joins TRBV7-9 and TRBJ1-4; 7 nucleotides agree with TRBD1. The V gene end was trimmed by 5 bases and the J gene end by 8 bases; junction bases not matched to a gene: 8. Germline V gene lookup returns CDR1 SEHNR and CDR2 FQNEAQ (reference sequence). The CDR3 covers 14 residues. Here the CDR3 DNA reads TGTGCCAGCAGCGGGGACAGCTTGGTAGAAAAACTGTTTTTT. Encoded protein: CASSGDSLVEKLFF.

The V gene is TRBV6-5, the J gene TRBJ2-7; 10 bases map to TRBD2. This CDR3 contains 15 residues. Per germline, CDR1 MNHEY and CDR2 SVGAGI. J lost 4 bases, V lost 6 bases, and 9 bases had no gene match. The CDR3 reads CASRPGLAELYEQYF. CDR3 nucleotide sequence: TGTGCCAGCAGGCCAGGACTAGCGGAACTGTACGAGCAGTACTTC.

This clone is a singleton in its sample. This chain joins TRBV5-5 and TRBJ2-5; D is unclear. This CDR3 is 15 amino acids long. V dropped 0 bases and J dropped 1 base, with 10 bases sitting between them. Germline CDR1 SGHKS, CDR2 YYEKEE (reference sequence). The CDR3 protein is CASSLEPAFQETQYF. CDR3 nucleotides: TGTGCCAGCAGCTTGGAGCCAGCCTTCCAAGAGACCCAGTACTTC.